This T cell receptor (beta chain) is from a study of T cell responses to AZD1222 COVID-19 vaccine. Regarding the study as a whole: Vaccine-associated CD4 TCRs spanned spike, dominant at 160-218 and 743-854. Spike-specific TCR breadth and depth rose after two AZD1222 doses. Donor demographics were predominantly white British with a female majority; clonal diversity may be underestimated.

The CDR3 consists of 13 residues. Germline values: CDR1 SGHNT, CDR2 YYREEE (reference sequence). Deletions cut 1 base from V and 7 bases from J, with 8 bases between. This clone was counted a single time. What it recognizes is unknown. Clones were read by immunoSEQ multiplex PCR, and TCRdb kept only the in-frame ones, dropping some. The table lists 130,000 to 150,000 clones, 75% to 90% of them singletons. The rearrangement links TRBV5-4 to TRBJ2-2, with TRBD1 as a possible D gene (6 bases). The starting material was peripheral blood, obtained on day 0 of MenACWY control vaccination. This sequence was found in an adult in good health. The CDR3 region has the DNA TGTGCCAGCAGCTTGCCAGGGGTCGGGGAGCTGTTTTTT. Its protein product is CASSLPGVGELFF.